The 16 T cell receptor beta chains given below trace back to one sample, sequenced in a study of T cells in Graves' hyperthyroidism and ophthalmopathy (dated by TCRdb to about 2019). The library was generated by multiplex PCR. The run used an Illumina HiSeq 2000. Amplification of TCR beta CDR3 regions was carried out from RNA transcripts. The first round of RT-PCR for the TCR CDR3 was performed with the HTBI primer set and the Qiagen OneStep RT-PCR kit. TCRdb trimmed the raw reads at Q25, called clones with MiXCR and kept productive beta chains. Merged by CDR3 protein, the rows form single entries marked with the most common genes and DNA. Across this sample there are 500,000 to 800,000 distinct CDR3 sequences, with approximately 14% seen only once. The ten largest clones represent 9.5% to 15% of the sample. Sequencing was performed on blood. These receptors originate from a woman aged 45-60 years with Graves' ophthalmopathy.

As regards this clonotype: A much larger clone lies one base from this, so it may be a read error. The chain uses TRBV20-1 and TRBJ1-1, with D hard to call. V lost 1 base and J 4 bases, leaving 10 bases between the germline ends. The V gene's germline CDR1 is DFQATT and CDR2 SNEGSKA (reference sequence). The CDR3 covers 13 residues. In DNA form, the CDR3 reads TGCAGTGCTAGAGGGGTTCTGAGCACTGAAGCTTTCTTT. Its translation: CSARGVLSTEAFF.

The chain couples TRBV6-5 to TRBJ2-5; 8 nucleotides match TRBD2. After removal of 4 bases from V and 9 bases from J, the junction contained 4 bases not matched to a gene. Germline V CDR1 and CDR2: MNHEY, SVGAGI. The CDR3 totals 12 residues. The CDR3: CASSSASGPQYF. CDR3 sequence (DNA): TGTGCCAGCAGTTCTGCTAGCGGGCCCCAGTACTTC.

The CDR3 DNA reads as TGCAGCGTGGCCGGGACAGGGGAGAACTACGAGCAGTACTTC. It is translated as CSVAGTGENYEQYF. V is TRBV29-1 and J is TRBJ2-7; 10 bases line up with TRBD1. This CDR3 has 14 amino acids. V shed 6 bases and J 3 bases; nucleotides not matched to a gene: 8. Germline lookup yields CDR1 SQVTM and CDR2 ANQGSEA.

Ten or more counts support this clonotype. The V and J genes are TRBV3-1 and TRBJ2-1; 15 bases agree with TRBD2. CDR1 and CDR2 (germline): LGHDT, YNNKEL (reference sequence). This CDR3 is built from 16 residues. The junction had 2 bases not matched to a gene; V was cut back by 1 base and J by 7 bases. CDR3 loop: CASSQAGTSGRNEQFF. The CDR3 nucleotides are TGTGCCAGCAGCCAAGCCGGGACTAGCGGGAGGAATGAGCAGTTCTTC.

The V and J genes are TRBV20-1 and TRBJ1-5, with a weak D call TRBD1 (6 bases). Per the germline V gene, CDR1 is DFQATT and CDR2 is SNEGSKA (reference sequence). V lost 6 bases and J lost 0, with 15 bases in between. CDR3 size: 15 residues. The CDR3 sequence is CSAARGDYSNQPQHF. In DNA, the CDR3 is TGCAGTGCCGCTAGGGGGGATTATAGCAATCAGCCCCAGCATTTT.

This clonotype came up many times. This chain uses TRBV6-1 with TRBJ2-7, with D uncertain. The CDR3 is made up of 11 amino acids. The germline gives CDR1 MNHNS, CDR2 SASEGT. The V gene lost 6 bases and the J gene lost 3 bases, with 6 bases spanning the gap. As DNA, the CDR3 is TGTGCCAGCAGGCAAGACTACGAGCAGTACTTC. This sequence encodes CASRQDYEQYF.

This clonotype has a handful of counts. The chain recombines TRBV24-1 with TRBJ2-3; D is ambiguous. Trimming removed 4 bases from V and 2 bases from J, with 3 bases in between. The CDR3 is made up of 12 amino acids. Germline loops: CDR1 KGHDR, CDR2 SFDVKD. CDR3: CATSENTDTQYF. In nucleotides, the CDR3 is TGTGCCACCAGTGAGAACACAGATACGCAGTATTTT.

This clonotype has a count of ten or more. CDR3 residues: CASSLEGGEQFF. As DNA, the CDR3 is TGTGCCAGCAGCTTAGAGGGTGGTGAGCAGTTCTTC. This sequence joins TRBV7-9 and TRBJ2-1; D gene ambiguous. The CDR3 runs 12 residues. Germline-derived CDR1 and CDR2 are SEHNR and FQNEAQ (reference sequence). V lost 1 base to trimming and J lost 9 bases, with 7 bases between them.

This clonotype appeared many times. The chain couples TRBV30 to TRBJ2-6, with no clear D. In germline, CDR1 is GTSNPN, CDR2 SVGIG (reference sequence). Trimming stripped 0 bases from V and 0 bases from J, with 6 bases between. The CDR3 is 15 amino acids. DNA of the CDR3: TGTGCCTGGAGTGTAGACGCCTCTGGGGCCAACGTCCTGACTTTC. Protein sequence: CAWSVDASGANVLTF. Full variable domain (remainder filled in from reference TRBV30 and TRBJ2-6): SQTIHQWPATLVQPVGSPLSLECTVEGTSNPNLYWYRQAAGRGLQLLFYSVGIGQISSEVPQNLSASRPQDRQFILSSKKLLLSDSGFYLCAWSVDASGANVLTFGAGSRLTVL.

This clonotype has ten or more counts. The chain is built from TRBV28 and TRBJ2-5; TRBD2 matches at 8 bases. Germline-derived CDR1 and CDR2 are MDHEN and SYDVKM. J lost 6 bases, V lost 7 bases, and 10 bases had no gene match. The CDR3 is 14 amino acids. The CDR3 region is CASIESGSGKTQYF. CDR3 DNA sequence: TGTGCCAGCATTGAAAGCGGGAGCGGAAAGACCCAGTACTTC.

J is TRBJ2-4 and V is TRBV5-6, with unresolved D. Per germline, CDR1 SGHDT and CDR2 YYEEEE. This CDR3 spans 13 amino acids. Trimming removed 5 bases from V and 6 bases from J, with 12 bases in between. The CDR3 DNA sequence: TGTGCCAGCAGTAGCCCGTACAGAAACATTCAGTACTTC. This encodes CASSSPYRNIQYF.

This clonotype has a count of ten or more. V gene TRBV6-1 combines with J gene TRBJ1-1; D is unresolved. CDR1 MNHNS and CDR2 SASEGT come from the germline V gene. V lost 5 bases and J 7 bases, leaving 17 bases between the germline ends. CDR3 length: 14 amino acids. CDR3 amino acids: CASSSPHTENEAFF. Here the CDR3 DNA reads TGTGCCAGCAGTTCCCCTCACACAGAGAATGAAGCTTTCTTT.

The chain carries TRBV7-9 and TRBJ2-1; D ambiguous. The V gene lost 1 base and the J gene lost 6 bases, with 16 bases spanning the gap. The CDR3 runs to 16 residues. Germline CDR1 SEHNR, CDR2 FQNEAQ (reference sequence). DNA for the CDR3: TGTGCCAGCAGCTTAGTTCTCCCTCCCTCTACCAATGAGCAGTTCTTC. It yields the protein CASSLVLPPSTNEQFF. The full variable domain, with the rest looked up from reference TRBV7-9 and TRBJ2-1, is DTGVSQNPRHKITKRGQNVTFRCDPISEHNRLYWYRQTLGQGPEFLTYFQNEAQLEKSRLLSDRFSAERPKGSFSTLEIQRTEQGDSAMYLCASSLVLPPSTNEQFFGPGTRLTVL.

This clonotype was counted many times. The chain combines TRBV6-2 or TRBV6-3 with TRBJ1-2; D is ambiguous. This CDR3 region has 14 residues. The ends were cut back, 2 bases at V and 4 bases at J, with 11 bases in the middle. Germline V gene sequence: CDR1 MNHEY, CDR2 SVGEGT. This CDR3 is CASSYEGSLYGYTF. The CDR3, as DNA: TGTGCCAGCAGTTACGAGGGCAGTCTCTATGGCTACACCTTC.

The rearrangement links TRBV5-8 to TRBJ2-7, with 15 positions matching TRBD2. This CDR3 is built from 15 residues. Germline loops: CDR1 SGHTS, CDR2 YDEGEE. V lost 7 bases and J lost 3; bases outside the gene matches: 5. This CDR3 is CASGLAGGGYYEQYF. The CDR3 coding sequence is TGTGCCAGCGGACTAGCGGGAGGGGGGTACTACGAGCAGTACTTC.

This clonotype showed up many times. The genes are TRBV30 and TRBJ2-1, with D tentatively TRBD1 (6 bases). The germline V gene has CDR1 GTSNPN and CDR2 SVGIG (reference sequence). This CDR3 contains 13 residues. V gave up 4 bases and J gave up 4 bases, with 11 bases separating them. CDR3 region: CAWNRVIYNEQFF. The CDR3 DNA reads TGTGCCTGGAACAGGGTAATTTACAATGAGCAGTTCTTC.